These 20 T cell receptor beta chains were all obtained from the same sample, sequenced in a study of early T cells in non-severe SARS-CoV-2 infection. MiXCR, run by TCRdb on the 5' RACE reads, gives a single entry per CDR3 protein. The sample has tens of thousands of distinct CDR3 sequences; about 10% are singletons. The sample was whole blood. These receptors came from an adult who was a healthcare worker with PCR-confirmed SARS-CoV-2 infection or an uninfected control (not recorded which).

This clonotype was observed many times. The gene calls are TRBV12-3 or TRBV12-4 and TRBJ1-1; D gene unclear. The CDR3 contains 16 residues. Between the trimmed V and J ends, which lost 6 bases and 7 bases, there was a span of 24 bases. CDR3 sequence (DNA): TGTGCCAGCAGCCCGGGTTTGCGGTCTGCGTCTAGTGAAGCTTTCTTT. This sequence encodes CASSPGLRSASSEAFF.

This clonotype was counted at least ten times. This chain joins TRBV20-1 and TRBJ2-4; D may be TRBD2 (5 bases). The CDR3 contains 14 residues. Trimming shortened V by 3 bases and J by 1 base, and 10 bases separated the two germline ends. In germline, CDR1 is DFQATT, CDR2 SNEGSKA (reference sequence). CDR3 nucleotides: TGCAGTGCTAGTCGGGGATTGGCCAAAAACATTCAGTACTTC. Translating gives CSASRGLAKNIQYF.

This clonotype was seen ten or more times. The chain is built from TRBV14 and TRBJ2-3; D call uncertain. Germline loops: CDR1 SGHDN, CDR2 FVKESK. V was pared by 4 bases and J by 2 bases, with 10 bases between. CDR3 length: 14 residues. Here the CDR3 DNA reads TGTGCCAGCAGCCTCAATCAACCCACAGATACGCAGTATTTT. Encoded protein: CASSLNQPTDTQYF.

The table lists this clonotype with many counts. V usage is TRBV5-1 and J usage is TRBJ2-1; 8 bases fit TRBD1. Germline V gene data show CDR1 as SGHRS and CDR2 as YFSETQ. The CDR3 contains 15 residues. V trimming: 4 bases; J trimming: 2 bases; junction bases outside the gene matches: 5. CDR3: CASSAGQGTYNEQFF. DNA of the CDR3: TGCGCCAGCAGCGCCGGACAGGGCACCTACAATGAGCAGTTCTTC.

This clonotype was seen ten or more times. The chain uses TRBV6-2 or TRBV6-3 and TRBJ2-2; TRBD1 matches at 11 bases. The V segment lost 7 bases and the J segment 6 bases; nucleotides outside the gene matches: 10. The CDR3 sequence is 16 residues long. Germline-derived CDR1 and CDR2 are MNHEY and SVGEGT. Written as DNA, the CDR3 is TGTGCCAGCACCACTCCCGGACAGGGGGCCGCCGGGGAGCTGTTTTTT. Protein sequence: CASTTPGQGAAGELFF.

The CDR3 region has the DNA TGTGCCAGCGGAGCAGGTTTCGAGCAGTACTTC. Translation gives CASGAGFEQYF. V and J are TRBV11-1 and TRBJ2-7, with D unresolved. Germline V gene sequence: CDR1 SGHAT, CDR2 FQDESV (reference sequence). Trimming removed 8 bases at V and 6 bases at J, with 11 bases between. The length of the CDR3 is 11 residues.

This clonotype was recorded a few times. The V call is TRBV7-3, the J call TRBJ2-1, with D maybe TRBD2 (6 bases). The CDR3 sequence is 17 residues long. The germline V gene has CDR1 SGHTA and CDR2 FQGTGA. V was cut by 1 base and J by 1 base, with 14 bases left in between. The CDR3 nucleotides are TGTGCCAGCAGCTTAAATTGGGGAGGTTCGTCCTACAATGAGCAGTTCTTC. Residues: CASSLNWGGSSYNEQFF. Full variable domain (missing parts from reference TRBV7-3 and TRBJ2-1): GAGVSQTPSNKVTEKGKYVELRCDPISGHTALYWYRQSLGQGPEFLIYFQGTGAADDSGLPNDRFFAVRPEGSVSTLKIQRTERGDSAVYLCASSLNWGGSSYNEQFFGPGTRLTVL.

The J gene is TRBJ2-1, the V gene TRBV5-1, with D maybe TRBD2 (7 bases). The germline CDR1 and CDR2 sequences are SGHRS and YFSETQ. CDR3 length: 16 residues. Between the trimmed V and J ends, which lost 4 bases and 2 bases, there was a span of 16 bases. Here the CDR3 reads CASSLEGGGPYNEQFF. The CDR3, as DNA: TGCGCCAGCAGCCTGGAGGGAGGGGGACCCTACAATGAGCAGTTCTTC.

V usage is TRBV29-1 and J usage is TRBJ2-7, with a tentative D call TRBD2 (6 bases). Germline CDR1 reads SQVTM; CDR2 reads ANQGSEA. The length of the CDR3 is 12 residues. V gave up 7 bases and J gave up 6 bases, with 16 bases separating them. CDR3 loop: CSEKRDFCEQYF. As DNA, the CDR3 is TGCAGCGAAAAACGGGACTTCTGCGAGCAGTACTTC.

This clonotype was detected many times. This chain joins TRBV2 and TRBJ2-3; 9 bases agree with TRBD2. The trim removed 7 bases at V and 1 base at J, leaving 6 bases unmatched. The CDR3 consists of 15 residues. CDR1 and CDR2 (germline): SNHLY, FYNNEI. DNA of the CDR3: TGTGCCAGCAATGAGAGGACTAGCGGCACAGATACGCAGTATTTT. It encodes CASNERTSGTDTQYF.

The chain recombines TRBV29-1 with TRBJ1-1; D is undetermined. Trimming stripped 4 bases from V and 8 bases from J, with 20 bases between. Germline values: CDR1 SQVTM, CDR2 ANQGSEA. This CDR3 region has 14 residues. CDR3 DNA: TGCAGCGTTGGGCCACTATTGTCGGAAACGGAAGCTTTCTTT. Protein: CSVGPLLSETEAFF.

There are many counts of this clonotype. The chain is built from TRBV24-1 and TRBJ1-5; D gene uncertain. Germline loops: CDR1 KGHDR, CDR2 SFDVKD. The V end was cut by 9 bases, the J end by 2 bases, with 13 bases between. The CDR3 runs 14 residues. The DNA of the CDR3 is TGTGCCACCGTTTGGGCGCGGGGCAATCAGCCCCAGCATTTT. Translation: CATVWARGNQPQHF.

This clonotype was recorded a few times. J is TRBJ1-1 and V is TRBV5-1; 9 bases line up with TRBD1. V was pared by 4 bases and J by 5 bases, with 6 bases of the junction left unmatched. Germline V lookup: CDR1 SGHRS, CDR2 YFSETQ. The CDR3 has 14 residues. The CDR3 protein is CASSAGQGGTEAFF. The CDR3 DNA reads TGCGCCAGCAGCGCGGGACAGGGAGGAACTGAAGCTTTCTTT. The full variable domain, rest sourced from reference TRBV5-1 and TRBJ1-1, is KAGVTQTPRYLIKTRGQQVTLSCSPISGHRSVSWYQQTPGQGLQFLFEYFSETQRNKGNFPGRFSGRQFSNSRSEMNVSTLELGDSALYLCASSAGQGGTEAFFGQGTRLTVV.

This clonotype turned up a few times. The rearrangement uses TRBV20-1 and TRBJ2-3; 11 nucleotides match TRBD2. The CDR3 consists of 13 residues. Germline lookup yields CDR1 DFQATT and CDR2 SNEGSKA (reference sequence). CDR3 sequence: CSLLAGASDTQYF. CDR3 nucleotide sequence: TGCAGCTTACTAGCGGGGGCTTCCGATACGCAGTATTTT.

This clonotype was counted a single time. This chain connects TRBV30 to TRBJ2-7, with 9 bases that match TRBD2. The CDR3 contains 15 residues. Per germline, CDR1 GTSNPN and CDR2 SVGIG (reference sequence). After removal of 5 bases from V and 6 bases from J, the junction contained 14 bases not matched to a gene. The CDR3 DNA is TGTGCCTGGTCGGACCCGGGACTAGCTATGCCCGAGCAGTACTTC. This gives the protein CAWSDPGLAMPEQYF.

The table lists this clonotype with a few counts. The gene calls are TRBV7-6 and TRBJ2-5; 7 nucleotides agree with TRBD1. J lost 3 bases, V lost 5 bases, and 3 bases had no gene match. CDR3 length: 13 amino acids. Looked up from germline, CDR1 is SGHVS and CDR2 is FNYEAQ. The CDR3 protein is CASSLTGKETQYF. For the CDR3, the DNA is TGTGCCAGCAGCCTGACAGGGAAAGAGACCCAGTACTTC.

This clonotype has at least ten counts. The chain links TRBV6-2 or TRBV6-3 to TRBJ2-3; 7 bases fit TRBD1. Germline trimming cut 6 bases from V and 2 bases from J; bases unmatched to any gene: 8. The CDR3 covers 15 residues. CDR1 and CDR2 (germline): MNHEY, SVGEGT. CDR3 DNA: TGTGCCAGCAGACGCGGACAGGTTACCACAGATACGCAGTATTTT. Its translation: CASRRGQVTTDTQYF.

The table lists this clonotype with a few counts. The J gene is TRBJ2-6, the V gene TRBV6-2 or TRBV6-3, with D possibly TRBD2 on 5 matching bases. Looked up from germline, CDR1 is MNHEY and CDR2 is SVGEGT. Trimming took off 7 bases at V and 0 bases at J, with 10 bases between the two ends. There are 15 residues in the CDR3. CDR3 in DNA: TGTGCCAGCACCCCGAGGGTCTCTGGGGCCAACGTCCTGACTTTC. Encoded protein: CASTPRVSGANVLTF.

The rearrangement joins TRBV2 to TRBJ1-6; D remains unclear. V lost 7 bases and J lost 10, with 17 bases in between. CDR1 SNHLY and CDR2 FYNNEI come from the germline V gene. This CDR3 has 14 amino acids. CDR3 region: CASKSSSPSSPLHF. The CDR3 DNA sequence: TGTGCCAGCAAGTCATCTAGTCCCTCCTCACCCCTCCACTTT.

This clonotype occurred a few times. The chain carries TRBV12-5 and TRBJ2-7; D gene uncertain. V was cut by 0 bases and J by 4 bases, with 16 bases left in between. Looked up from germline, CDR1 is LGHNT and CDR2 is FRNRAP. CDR3 length: 16 amino acids. The CDR3 nucleotides are TGTGCTAGTGGTTTGGTAAATTGGGAAGCATTTTACGAGCAGTACTTC. This encodes CASGLVNWEAFYEQYF.